This entry lists 12 T cell receptor beta chains sequenced from one sample in a study of graft-versus-host responses after intestinal transplantation. Sequencing was performed with immunoSEQ multiplex PCR; in TCRdb, only in-frame clones are kept and a portion is missing. The table includes some 10,000 clones, 80% detected once. The material was PBMCs, obtained about 67 weeks after intestinal transplant. These receptors originate from a human patient who received an intestinal transplant, so some T cells may come from the graft donor.

This chain connects TRBV6-1 to TRBJ1-1, with D hard to call. The CDR3 loop spans 14 amino acids. From germline, CDR1 is MNHNS and CDR2 SASEGT. V lost 4 bases, J lost 1 base, and 10 bases lay in between. Here the CDR3 reads CASSVGLENTEAFF. The CDR3, as DNA: TGTGCCAGCAGTGTTGGCCTTGAGAACACTGAAGCTTTCTTT.

The chain has TRBV14 and TRBJ1-1, with a tentative D call TRBD1 (5 bases). The CDR3 extends over 14 amino acids. Germline V gene sequence: CDR1 SGHDN, CDR2 FVKESK. Trimming shortened V by 3 bases and J by 5 bases, and 13 bases separated the two germline ends. In DNA, the CDR3 is TGTGCCAGCAGCCACCGAGGGACTGTTACTGAAGCTTTCTTT. This sequence encodes CASSHRGTVTEAFF.

The chain couples TRBV5-1 to TRBJ2-1; D might be TRBD2 (6 bases). Germline-derived CDR1 and CDR2 are SGHRS and YFSETQ. CDR3 size: 13 residues. Trimming removed 7 bases from V and 8 bases from J, with 16 bases in between. The CDR3 reads CASSGVLGDEQFF. In DNA, the CDR3 is TGCGCCAGCTCGGGGGTCTTAGGGGATGAGCAGTTCTTC. The full variable domain, in which reference TRBV5-1 and TRBJ2-1 provide the parts outside the CDR3, is KAGVTQTPRYLIKTRGQQVTLSCSPISGHRSVSWYQQTPGQGLQFLFEYFSETQRNKGNFPGRFSGRQFSNSRSEMNVSTLELGDSALYLCASSGVLGDEQFFGPGTRLTVL.

This clone was detected only a few times. At the DNA level, this CDR3 is encoded by other sequences in the same sample as well. This sequence joins TRBV6-4 and TRBJ2-2; TRBD1 aligns across 7 bases. The V gene's germline CDR1 is MRHNA and CDR2 SNTAGT. V was pared by 8 bases and J by 5 bases, with 5 bases of the junction left unmatched. This CDR3 region has 13 residues. The CDR3 reads CASGTGETGELFF. In DNA form, the CDR3 reads TGTGCCAGCGGAACAGGGGAAACCGGGGAGCTGTTTTTT.

This CDR3 is CASGLGHGGASGNTIYF. In DNA, the CDR3 is TGTGCTAGTGGTTTGGGTCATGGTGGGGCCTCTGGAAACACCATATATTTT. This chain connects TRBV12-5 to TRBJ1-3; D may be TRBD1 (5 bases). The length of the CDR3 is 17 residues. Germline CDR1 LGHNT, CDR2 FRNRAP. Trimming pared 1 base from V and 0 bases from J, leaving 13 bases between.

CDR3 sequence (DNA): TGCAGCGCCGGGACTAGCGGGAGTCAAGAGACCCAGTACTTC. This translates into CSAGTSGSQETQYF. The chain combines TRBV29-1 with TRBJ2-5; 14 bases are shared with TRBD2. The CDR3 is 14 residues long. The trim removed 7 bases at V and 2 bases at J, leaving 3 bases unmatched. Germline V gene lookup returns CDR1 SQVTM and CDR2 ANQGSEA.

The chain employs TRBV7-2 and TRBJ2-5; D remains unclear. Germline V gives CDR1 SGHTA, CDR2 FQGNSA. The V end was cut by 0 bases, the J end by 3 bases, with 14 bases between. The CDR3 totals 16 residues. CDR3 loop: CASSLAGLRAKETQYF. The CDR3 bases are TGTGCCAGCAGCTTAGCCGGGCTTAGGGCTAAAGAGACCCAGTACTTC.

This chain connects TRBV30 to TRBJ1-5; 7 bases align to TRBD1. The CDR3 runs to 14 residues. Per germline, CDR1 GTSNPN and CDR2 SVGIG (reference sequence). The V gene end was trimmed by 3 bases and the J gene end by 1 base; junction bases not matched to a gene: 3. The CDR3: CAWRPQGSNQPQHF. The CDR3, as DNA: TGTGCCTGGAGGCCACAGGGGAGCAATCAGCCCCAGCATTTT. The variable domain in full, completed from reference TRBV30 and TRBJ1-5, reads SQTIHQWPATLVQPVGSPLSLECTVEGTSNPNLYWYRQAAGRGLQLLFYSVGIGQISSEVPQNLSASRPQDRQFILSSKKLLLSDSGFYLCAWRPQGSNQPQHFGDGTRLSIL.

This sequence joins TRBV7-6 and TRBJ2-1; 7 nucleotides agree with TRBD1. The junction had 8 bases not matched to a gene; V was cut back by 1 base and J by 5 bases. The CDR3 is made up of 16 amino acids. The germline V gene has CDR1 SGHVS and CDR2 FNYEAQ. The CDR3 loop reads CASSLGGGMRNNEQFF. The CDR3 coding sequence is TGTGCCAGCAGCTTAGGAGGGGGCATGAGGAACAATGAGCAGTTCTTC.

V and J are TRBV6-1 and TRBJ2-5; 7 nucleotides line up with TRBD2. The J call could be wrong; TRBJ2-7 is a better fit for the DNA end. The CDR3 consists of 13 residues. The germline CDR1 and CDR2 sequences are MNHNS and SASEGT. The DNA for the CDR3 is TGTGCCAGCAGGGCGAGGGAGGGGTACGAGCAGTACTTC. Translated: CASRAREGYEQYF.

The V and J genes are TRBV6-4 and TRBJ2-1, with D uncertain. Germline V gene lookup returns CDR1 MRHNA and CDR2 SNTAGT. The V and J ends lost 6 bases and 3 bases respectively, with 18 bases between them. This CDR3 is 16 amino acids long. The CDR3: CASSATGEMDYNEQFF. The CDR3 nucleotides are TGTGCCAGCAGCGCCACCGGCGAGATGGACTACAATGAGCAGTTCTTC.

This clone was found once. The chain has TRBV7-9 and TRBJ2-5; D gene uncertain. Trimming stripped 1 base from V and 12 bases from J, with 18 bases between. The V gene's germline CDR1 is SEHNR and CDR2 FQNEAQ (reference sequence). The length of the CDR3 is 14 residues. Written as DNA, the CDR3 is TGTGCCAGCAGCTTAGACCCGTTGCCGCATTTCGAGTACTTC. Encoded protein: CASSLDPLPHFEYF.